The 31 T cell receptor beta chains below all came from one sample that was sequenced in a study of early T cells in non-severe SARS-CoV-2 infection. One entry per CDR3 protein, called by TCRdb with MiXCR from the 5' RACE reads. The sample includes more than 85,000 distinct CDR3 sequences, about 12% of them seen just once. The sample consisted of whole blood. The source of these receptors is an adult who was a healthcare worker with PCR-confirmed SARS-CoV-2 infection or an uninfected control (not recorded which).

This clonotype was recorded at least ten times. The chain is built from TRBV19 and TRBJ2-7; D may be TRBD1 or TRBD2 (6 bases each). Trimming left V 3 bases short and J 0 bases short, with 12 bases between. The length of the CDR3 is 15 residues. Germline CDR1 reads LNHDA; CDR2 reads SQIVND (reference sequence). This CDR3 is CASSIIGGLSYEQYF. The DNA for the CDR3 is TGTGCCAGTAGTATTATAGGGGGACTCTCCTACGAGCAGTACTTC.

Many counts were recorded for this clonotype. This chain's CDR3 is CASSFVGRGDYEQYF. As DNA, the CDR3 is TGTGCCAGCAGTTTCGTCGGCAGGGGGGACTACGAGCAGTACTTC. The rearrangement links TRBV27 to TRBJ2-7, with D possibly being TRBD1 (7 bases). The germline CDR1 and CDR2 sequences are MNHEY and SMNVEV (reference sequence). V lost 3 bases, J lost 3 bases, and 15 bases lay in between. The CDR3 extends over 15 amino acids.

The chain carries TRBV11-2 and TRBJ1-1; unclear D gene. This CDR3 comprises 15 residues. Germline CDR1 and CDR2: SGHAT and FQNNGV. The V and J ends lost 1 base and 4 bases respectively, with 13 bases between them. The CDR3 DNA follows: TGTGCCAGCAGCTTAGGTATAGGGAGGAGCACTGAAGCTTTCTTT. It codes for CASSLGIGRSTEAFF.

J is TRBJ1-2 and V is TRBV18; D not certain. V was clipped by 2 bases and J by 4 bases, with 11 bases between them. The CDR3 loop spans 14 amino acids. Germline loops: CDR1 KGHSH, CDR2 LQKENI. The CDR3 DNA reads as TGTGCCAGCTCACCAGGAGAACAGCCCTATGGCTACACCTTC. It codes for CASSPGEQPYGYTF. Using reference TRBV18 and TRBJ1-2 for the parts outside the CDR3, the full variable domain is NAGVMQNPRHLVRRRGQEARLRCSPMKGHSHVYWYRQLPEEGLKFMVYLQKENIIDESGMPKERFSAEFPKEGPSILRIQQVVRGDSAAYFCASSPGEQPYGYTFGSGTRLTVV.

With respect to this clonotype: At one end, the junction sequence differs from germline, possibly due to a read error. This CDR3 is CASSAAPGQVEEAIF. The CDR3 DNA follows: TGTGCCAGCAGCGCAGCTCCGGGACAGGTTGAGGAAGCTATCTTT. The chain has TRBV2 and TRBJ1-1, with TRBD1 matching over 8 bases. Germline loops: CDR1 SNHLY, CDR2 FYNNEI. The CDR3 loop spans 15 amino acids.

In this sample, this clonotype turned up many times. The chain has TRBV24-1 and TRBJ1-4; no reliable D call. Germline V gene sequence: CDR1 KGHDR, CDR2 SFDVKD. The CDR3 runs to 13 residues. V was shortened by 9 bases and J by 4 bases, with 11 bases between the two germline ends. Here the CDR3 DNA reads TGTGCCACCGGCGAGCATGGTAATGAAAAACTGTTTTTT. Residues: CATGEHGNEKLFF.

This clonotype was seen only a few times. V is TRBV29-1 and J is TRBJ1-5; 7 positions agree with TRBD1. The CDR3 extends over 14 amino acids. The junction had 5 bases not matched to a gene; V was cut back by 6 bases and J by 0 bases. Germline V gene sequence: CDR1 SQVTM, CDR2 ANQGSEA. Here the CDR3 DNA reads TGCAGCGTCGGGACAGAATATAGCAATCAGCCCCAGCATTTT. It codes for CSVGTEYSNQPQHF.

This chain joins TRBV5-5 and TRBJ2-1, with D hard to call. Trimming pared 1 base from V and 16 bases from J, leaving 21 bases between. Germline lookup yields CDR1 SGHKS and CDR2 YYEKEE (reference sequence). This CDR3 region has 14 residues. In DNA, the CDR3 is TGTGCCAGCAGCTTGCCGAGTGTAGGCGCTCCAGGTTTCTTC. It encodes CASSLPSVGAPGFF.

This clonotype occurred once. V usage is TRBV29-1 and J usage is TRBJ2-3; 8 bases are shared with TRBD2. With 7 bases clipped from V and 8 bases from J, the junction kept 5 bases outside the gene matches. Per germline, CDR1 SQVTM and CDR2 ANQGSEA. This CDR3 has 11 amino acids. This CDR3 is CSADLAGTQYF. In nucleotides, the CDR3 is TGCAGCGCCGATCTAGCGGGTACGCAGTATTTT.

The rearrangement joins TRBV5-6 to TRBJ2-6; a weak D match, TRBD2 (6 bases). The CDR3 extends over 16 amino acids. Germline V gene sequence: CDR1 SGHDT, CDR2 YYEEEE. The V end lost 2 bases, the J end lost 2 bases, and 11 bases lay between the germline ends. The CDR3 loop reads CASSLGGRAGANVLTF. CDR3 sequence (DNA): TGTGCCAGCAGCTTAGGAGGGCGGGCTGGGGCCAACGTCCTGACTTTC.

The V and J genes are TRBV7-2 and TRBJ2-1; D is undetermined. The CDR3 runs 14 residues. V was shortened by 8 bases and J by 2 bases, with 13 bases between the two germline ends. CDR1 and CDR2 (germline): SGHTA, FQGNSA. The CDR3 coding sequence is TGTGCCAGCTCCCCGTGGGCTACCTACAATGAGCAGTTCTTC. Amino acids: CASSPWATYNEQFF.

This clonotype was found a few times. The chain carries TRBV7-2 and TRBJ2-1; 7 bases fit TRBD2. After removal of 6 bases from V and 6 bases from J, the junction contained 8 bases not matched to a gene. The CDR3 is 14 residues long. CDR1 and CDR2 (germline): SGHTA, FQGNSA. In nucleotides, the CDR3 is TGTGCCAGCAGGGAACTAGCGTTCGGCAATGAGCAGTTCTTC. Protein product: CASRELAFGNEQFF. Full variable domain (rest looked up from reference TRBV7-2 and TRBJ2-1): GAGVSQSPSNKVTEKGKDVELRCDPISGHTALYWYRQSLGQGLEFLIYFQGNSAPDKSGLPSDRFSAERTGGSVSTLTIQRTQQEDSAVYLCASRELAFGNEQFFGPGTRLTVL.

This clonotype was observed a handful of times. The CDR3 protein is CASSKYGTSEQYF. In nucleotides, the CDR3 is TGTGCCAGCAGTAAATATGGGACATCCGAGCAGTACTTC. The chain recombines TRBV28 with TRBJ2-7; weak D call: TRBD1 (6 bases). The V end lost 5 bases, the J end lost 6 bases, and 14 bases lay between the germline ends. The CDR3 is made up of 13 amino acids. Germline CDR1 is MDHEN and CDR2 is SYDVKM. Together with reference TRBV28 and TRBJ2-7, the CDR3 gives the full variable domain: DVKVTQSSRYLVKRTGEKVFLECVQDMDHENMFWYRQDPGLGLRLIYFSYDVKMKEKGDIPEGYSVSREKKERFSLILESASTNQTSMYLCASSKYGTSEQYFGPGTRLTVT.

Only a few counts were recorded for this clonotype. This chain connects TRBV5-1 to TRBJ2-6; 12 bases line up with TRBD1. Trimming took 3 bases from V and 2 from J; bases not matched to a gene: 3. This CDR3 contains 17 residues. In germline, CDR1 is SGHRS, CDR2 YFSETQ. CDR3 DNA sequence: TGCGCCAGCAGCTCCGGGACAGGGGGCGCTGGGGCCAACGTCCTGACTTTC. Translation: CASSSGTGGAGANVLTF.

This clonotype was recorded at least ten times. This rearrangement joins TRBV7-9 to TRBJ2-7; D perhaps matches TRBD2 (7 bases). This CDR3 is built from 12 residues. Germline lookup yields CDR1 SEHNR and CDR2 FQNEAQ (reference sequence). CDR3: CVIGGGPYEQYF. The CDR3 region has the DNA TGTGTGATAGGGGGAGGGCCGTACGAGCAGTACTTC.

This clonotype was recorded a few times. The gene calls are TRBV27 and TRBJ1-1; D gene unclear. Trimming pared 3 bases from V and 7 bases from J, leaving 12 bases between. CDR3 size: 13 residues. Germline CDR1 is MNHEY and CDR2 is SMNVEV (reference sequence). CDR3 DNA sequence: TGTGCCAGCAGTTTGTATCCCGACGATGAAGCTTTCTTT. It codes for CASSLYPDDEAFF.

CDR3 sequence (DNA): TGTGCCAGCAGTTTATCGAATATGCCCGGGACAAAGGATTATGGCTACACCTTC. It is translated as CASSLSNMPGTKDYGYTF. The V gene is TRBV27, the J gene TRBJ1-2; maybe TRBD1 (6 bases). This CDR3 has 18 residues. The V end was cut by 0 bases, the J end by 5 bases, with 22 bases between. CDR1 is MNHEY and CDR2 is SMNVEV in the germline V gene (reference sequence).

There are a few counts of this clonotype. The V gene is TRBV5-1, the J gene TRBJ2-6; no clear D. V lost 0 bases to trimming and J lost 2 bases, with 9 bases between them. The CDR3 is 16 residues long. Germline-derived CDR1 and CDR2 are SGHRS and YFSETQ. The CDR3 nucleotides are TGCGCCAGCAGCTTGGCCTGGGTCGCTGGGGCCAACGTCCTGACTTTC. It specifies CASSLAWVAGANVLTF.

The chain joins TRBV13 to TRBJ1-2; D gene uncertain. Germline V CDR1 and CDR2: PRHDT, FYEKMQ (reference sequence). V dropped 6 bases and J dropped 2 bases, with 13 bases sitting between them. This CDR3 spans 14 amino acids. CDR3 in amino acids: CASSLGTSNYGYTF. In DNA, the CDR3 is TGTGCCAGCAGTCTCGGCACCTCAAACTATGGCTACACCTTC.

A word on this clonotype: A much larger clone lies a single base off, so this may be a read error. The gene calls are TRBV6-5 and TRBJ2-3; D tentatively fits TRBD1 or TRBD2 (6 bases each). This CDR3 contains 15 residues. Germline CDR1 and CDR2: MNHEY and SVGAGI. The CDR3 DNA is TGTGCCAGCCTACCCGACGGGGGCATAACAGATAAGCAGTATTTT. Amino acids: CASLPDGGITDKQYF.

J is TRBJ1-2 and V is TRBV29-1, with D hard to call. Germline assignment: CDR1 SQVTM and CDR2 ANQGSEA. The V end lost 4 bases, the J end lost 4 bases, and 10 bases lay between the germline ends. CDR3 length: 12 residues. Here the CDR3 reads CSVAGIRYGYTF. DNA of the CDR3: TGCAGCGTTGCTGGGATTCGCTATGGCTACACCTTC.

The chain recombines TRBV18 with TRBJ2-1, with TRBD2 identical over 9 bases. V shed 4 bases, J shed 4 bases, and the junction held 5 bases outside the gene matches. CDR3 size: 15 residues. Per germline, CDR1 KGHSH and CDR2 LQKENI. The CDR3 loop reads CASSRGSGSYNEQFF. For the CDR3, the DNA is TGTGCCAGCTCACGGGGTAGCGGGAGTTACAATGAGCAGTTCTTC.

This clonotype was recorded many times. CDR3 sequence (DNA): TGTGCCAGCAGCTCCTCGAGCGGGAGCCGTTTCTACGAGCAGTACTTC. Protein sequence: CASSSSSGSRFYEQYF. The chain recombines TRBV13 with TRBJ2-7; TRBD2 agrees at 8 bases. The CDR3 covers 16 residues. V lost 4 bases, J lost 3 bases, and 11 bases stayed unmatched. Looked up from germline, CDR1 is PRHDT and CDR2 is FYEKMQ (reference sequence).

This clonotype has ten or more counts. The chain recombines TRBV20-1 with TRBJ2-1, with D possibly matching TRBD2 (6 bases). Germline V gives CDR1 DFQATT, CDR2 SNEGSKA (reference sequence). Trimming took off 0 bases at V and 7 bases at J, with 10 bases between the two ends. The CDR3 length is 13 residues. The CDR3 is CSAREGTPNEQFF. The DNA of the CDR3 is TGCAGTGCTAGAGAGGGGACTCCTAATGAGCAGTTCTTC.

The chain has TRBV6-5 and TRBJ1-6; D call uncertain. V was trimmed by 2 bases and J by 13 bases, leaving 9 bases between them. The CDR3 spans 12 residues. Germline CDR1 reads MNHEY; CDR2 reads SVGAGI. The CDR3 DNA is TGTGCCAGCAGTTACCCGAAGGCTCCCCTCCACTTT. It encodes CASSYPKAPLHF.

This clonotype has just a few counts. This sequence joins TRBV7-8 and TRBJ2-2; D possibly matches TRBD1 or TRBD2 (5 bases each). V was pared by 5 bases and J by 3 bases, with 13 bases between. Germline lookup yields CDR1 SGHVS and CDR2 FQNEAQ. The CDR3 is made up of 15 amino acids. The CDR3 DNA sequence: TGTGCCAGCAGCGTCCGGGACCGCTACACCGGGGAGCTGTTTTTT. This sequence encodes CASSVRDRYTGELFF.

This clonotype was seen a handful of times. This chain joins TRBV27 and TRBJ2-1, with 8 bases fitting TRBD2. The trim removed 6 bases at V and 6 bases at J, leaving 4 bases unmatched. This CDR3 has 13 amino acids. Germline assignment: CDR1 MNHEY and CDR2 SMNVEV (reference sequence). CDR3 loop: CASRAGGGNEQFF. CDR3 coding DNA: TGTGCCAGCAGGGCGGGAGGTGGCAATGAGCAGTTCTTC.

This clonotype has only one observation. The chain recombines TRBV20-1 with TRBJ1-1; 10 positions agree with TRBD1. From germline, CDR1 is DFQATT and CDR2 SNEGSKA (reference sequence). The length of the CDR3 is 14 residues. The V segment lost 3 bases and the J segment 4 bases; nucleotides outside the gene matches: 5. CDR3: CSASRQGARTEAFF. CDR3 DNA: TGCAGTGCTAGCAGACAGGGGGCGCGCACTGAAGCTTTCTTT.

The CDR3 here is CASGVASSYNEQFF. Here the CDR3 DNA reads TGTGCCAGCGGGGTAGCGAGCTCCTACAATGAGCAGTTCTTC. This chain links TRBV7-9 with TRBJ2-1; D might be TRBD2 (5 bases). The CDR3 consists of 14 residues. Germline CDR1 and CDR2: SEHNR and FQNEAQ (reference sequence). V gave up 8 bases and J gave up 0 bases, with 11 bases separating them. The whole variable domain, remainder taken from reference TRBV7-9 and TRBJ2-1, is DTGVSQNPRHKITKRGQNVTFRCDPISEHNRLYWYRQTLGQGPEFLTYFQNEAQLEKSRLLSDRFSAERPKGSFSTLEIQRTEQGDSAMYLCASGVASSYNEQFFGPGTRLTVL.

The sample holds many counts of this clonotype. The chain recombines TRBV28 with TRBJ1-5; no firm D call. Germline assignment: CDR1 MDHEN and CDR2 SYDVKM. There are 15 residues in the CDR3. V dropped 2 bases and J dropped 1 base, with 9 bases sitting between them. CDR3 in amino acids: CASSLITPSNQPQHF. CDR3 sequence (DNA): TGTGCCAGCAGTTTAATAACACCCAGCAATCAGCCCCAGCATTTT.

This clonotype was seen a handful of times. V is TRBV7-9 and J is TRBJ1-6, with D hard to call. Germline values: CDR1 SEHNR, CDR2 FQNEAQ (reference sequence). This CDR3 has 16 amino acids. V dropped 2 bases and J dropped 7 bases, with 15 bases sitting between them. DNA of the CDR3: TGTGCCAGCAGCTTAAGAAGGAGCGGGTTAAATTCACCCCTCCACTTT. Its translation: CASSLRRSGLNSPLHF.